This TCR beta chain originates from a study of shared clonotypes between healthy human individuals. The V and J ends lost 6 bases and 5 bases, in that order; junction bases with no gene match: 10. This CDR3 is built from 16 residues. Germline CDR1 is SNHLY and CDR2 is FYNNEI. Sequencing used immunoSEQ multiplex PCR; TCRdb keeps in-frame clones, though not all of them. The sample comprises 2 million to 2.5 million clones, more than 85% of which are singletons, and under 0.45% rests with the top ten. This chain connects TRBV2 to TRBJ2-2, with 9 bases lining up with TRBD2. Sequenced material: naive CD4+ T cells from PBMCs. Subset specified: CD45RA+ positively selected. This TCR came from a man aged 18 to 30 in good health. Some clones in this sample may be carry-over from other donors' samples. CDR3 nucleotides: TGTGCCAGCAGGACAATGGGGCTAGCGGGAACCGGGGAGCTGTTTTTT. Its protein is CASRTMGLAGTGELFF.